Presented here are 26 T cell receptor beta chains from one specimen sequenced in a study of blood T cell repertoires in COVID-19. Clones were read by immunoSEQ multiplex PCR, and TCRdb kept only the in-frame ones, dropping some. Of roughly 74,000 clones in the sample, 85% to 90% were seen once. Sequenced sample: PBMCs or T cells enriched from blood (not recorded which). The receptors were sampled from a woman aged 45-65 years with acute COVID-19.

V gene TRBV2 combines with J gene TRBJ2-3; unclear D gene. V lost 3 bases and J lost 2, with 9 bases in between. CDR1 and CDR2 from the germline V gene are SNHLY and FYNNEI. This CDR3 region has 14 residues. The CDR3 sequence: CASSDRVFTDTQYF. In DNA form, the CDR3 reads TGTGCCAGCAGTGACCGGGTTTTCACAGATACGCAGTATTTT.

The chain couples TRBV7-8 to TRBJ2-7; weak D call: TRBD2 (5 bases). Germline values: CDR1 SGHVS, CDR2 FQNEAQ. Between the trimmed V and J ends, which lost 3 bases and 1 base, there was a span of 10 bases. This CDR3 contains 14 residues. CDR3 region: CASSLTGKSYEQYF. The CDR3 DNA reads as TGTGCCAGCAGCTTGACGGGGAAATCCTACGAGCAGTACTTC.

The chain is built from TRBV19 and TRBJ1-2, with a tentative D call TRBD1 (5 bases). The CDR3 runs 13 residues. V was pared by 2 bases and J by 2 bases, with 6 bases between. Per germline, CDR1 LNHDA and CDR2 SQIVND (reference sequence). CDR3 residues: CASSIKGNYGYTF. CDR3 bases: TGTGCCAGTAGTATAAAGGGGAACTATGGCTACACCTTC.

DNA of the CDR3: TGTGCCTGGAGCACTCGACAGAACACTGAAGCTTTCTTT. It yields the protein CAWSTRQNTEAFF. This chain links TRBV30 with TRBJ1-1, with D unclear. Trimming stripped 3 bases from V and 1 base from J, with 9 bases between. From germline, CDR1 is GTSNPN and CDR2 SVGIG (reference sequence). CDR3 length: 13 amino acids.

The rearrangement uses TRBV5-1 and TRBJ1-4; a weak D match, TRBD1 (5 bases). Per germline, CDR1 SGHRS and CDR2 YFSETQ. The CDR3 spans 15 residues. Trimming shortened V by 4 bases and J by 8 bases, and 18 bases separated the two germline ends. CDR3 in amino acids: CASSPEGGEEEKLFF. CDR3 DNA sequence: TGCGCCAGCAGCCCGGAGGGAGGGGAGGAAGAAAAACTGTTTTTT.

The chain carries TRBV20-1 and TRBJ2-3, with a tentative D call TRBD2 (5 bases). The germline CDR1 and CDR2 sequences are DFQATT and SNEGSKA (reference sequence). V lost 3 bases, J lost 1 base, and 8 bases lay in between. The CDR3 runs 13 residues. The CDR3 region is CSASPGGTDTQYF. CDR3 sequence (DNA): TGCAGTGCTAGTCCCGGGGGCACAGATACGCAGTATTTT.

V and J are TRBV6-4 and TRBJ1-5; 10 bases fit TRBD1. Germline V CDR1 and CDR2: MRHNA, SNTAGT. The CDR3 has 19 residues. The trim removed 6 bases at V and 0 bases at J, leaving 14 bases unmatched. The DNA of the CDR3 is TGTGCCAGCAGCAATACGGACAGGGGGGAACGGTGTAGCAATCAGCCCCAGCATTTT. Translating gives CASSNTDRGERCSNQPQHF.

The rearrangement links TRBV3-1 (or the pseudogene TRBV3-2) to TRBJ2-7; 7 nucleotides line up with TRBD1. V was clipped by 2 bases and J by 5 bases; unmatched bases: 12. The germline V gene encodes CDR1 LGHDT and CDR2 YNNKEL (reference sequence). There are 16 residues in the CDR3. CDR3 loop: CASSQPRSDRAHEQYF. The DNA of the CDR3 is TGTGCCAGCAGCCAACCTCGCAGCGACAGGGCCCACGAGCAGTACTTC.

The CDR3 nucleotides read TGTGCCAGCAGCCCCCGGGGAGAGACCCAGTACTTC. Protein: CASSPRGETQYF. The chain carries TRBV11-2 and TRBJ2-5; tentatively, D is TRBD2 (5 bases). This CDR3 is built from 12 residues. Trimming left V 5 bases short and J 4 bases short, with 8 bases between. CDR1 and CDR2 (germline): SGHAT, FQNNGV.

V usage is TRBV7-2 and J usage is TRBJ2-7; the match to TRBD2 covers 12 bases. CDR1 and CDR2 from the germline V gene are SGHTA and FQGNSA. The CDR3 covers 16 residues. J was trimmed by 8 bases and V by 5 bases; bases with no gene match: 13. The chain's CDR3 is CASSPVLAGGSGKQYF. Written as DNA, the CDR3 is TGTGCCAGCAGCCCGGTCCTAGCGGGAGGGTCTGGCAAGCAGTACTTC. Full variable domain (outside the CDR3, taken from reference TRBV7-2 and TRBJ2-7): GAGVSQSPSNKVTEKGKDVELRCDPISGHTALYWYRQSLGQGLEFLIYFQGNSAPDKSGLPSDRFSAERTGGSVSTLTIQRTQQEDSAVYLCASSPVLAGGSGKQYFGPGTRLTVT.

The rearrangement uses TRBV21-1 and TRBJ2-3; the table calls TRBD2, which could not be checked here. TRBV21-1 is classified as a pseudogene. This CDR3 comprises 14 residues. The chain's CDR3 is CASSKMSSTDTQYF. DNA of the CDR3: TGTGCCAGCAGCAAGATGAGTAGCACAGATACGCAGTATTTT.

The genes are TRBV19 and TRBJ1-1; 9 bases align to TRBD1. Germline assignment: CDR1 LNHDA and CDR2 SQIVND (reference sequence). The CDR3 is 13 amino acids. Germline trimming cut 4 bases from V and 11 bases from J; bases unmatched to any gene: 8. CDR3 protein: CASSRNRGRVAFF. The CDR3 DNA reads as TGTGCCAGTAGTAGAAACAGGGGGCGAGTGGCTTTCTTT.

This clone was observed once. This chain connects TRBV29-1 to TRBJ2-7; tentative D call: TRBD1 (6 bases). CDR1 and CDR2 (germline): SQVTM, ANQGSEA. Trimming cost V 7 bases and J 4 bases, with 14 bases left between them. The CDR3 runs to 12 residues. The CDR3 nucleotides read TGCAGCGCAATACAGGGACCTTACGAGCAGTACTTC. Its translation: CSAIQGPYEQYF.

The chain recombines TRBV11-2 with TRBJ2-7, with TRBD2 as a possible D gene (6 bases). The germline gives CDR1 SGHAT, CDR2 FQNNGV. The CDR3 covers 14 residues. Trimming cost V 3 bases and J 3 bases, with 12 bases left between them. In DNA, the CDR3 is TGTGCCAGCAGCTTGGGGAGCGGGTACTACGAGCAGTACTTC. Encoded protein: CASSLGSGYYEQYF.

The chain uses TRBV30 and TRBJ1-3, with D unresolved. The CDR3 spans 13 residues. From germline, CDR1 is GTSNPN and CDR2 SVGIG (reference sequence). V dropped 8 bases and J dropped 0 bases, with 11 bases sitting between them. CDR3 sequence reads: CAPGVGSGNTIYF. The CDR3 DNA reads as TGTGCCCCCGGTGTCGGCTCTGGAAACACCATATATTTT.

This chain connects TRBV2 to TRBJ2-7, with TRBD2 matching 10 bases. Germline V gives CDR1 SNHLY, CDR2 FYNNEI. V trimming: 9 bases; J trimming: 3 bases; junction bases outside the gene matches: 5. This CDR3 is built from 13 residues. The CDR3 DNA follows: TGTGCCAGGAGGACTAGCGGTCTCTACGAGCAGTACTTC. It specifies CARRTSGLYEQYF.

J is TRBJ2-7 and V is TRBV23-1, with 7 bases fitting TRBD1. TRBV23-1 falls under the ORF class, with uncertain function. The CDR3 length is 11 residues. With 7 bases clipped from V and 7 bases from J, the junction kept 4 bases outside the gene matches. CDR3 in amino acids: CASTLDREQYF. The CDR3 nucleotides are TGCGCCAGCACCCTGGACAGGGAGCAGTACTTC.

The gene calls are TRBV7-9 and TRBJ2-3, with D unclear. The CDR3 covers 13 residues. Germline V gene sequence: CDR1 SEHNR, CDR2 FQNEAQ (reference sequence). V was cut by 5 bases and J by 4 bases, with 10 bases left in between. CDR3 DNA: TGTGCCAGCAGCCCCGTTCCCTCAGATACGCAGTATTTT. It encodes CASSPVPSDTQYF.

CDR3 in DNA: TGTGCCAGCAGAAACAGGGGGGTAACTGAAGCTTTCTTT. As protein: CASRNRGVTEAFF. The rearrangement uses TRBV12-3 or TRBV12-4 and TRBJ1-1, with 8 bases fitting TRBD1. V shed 6 bases, J shed 5 bases, and the junction held 5 bases outside the gene matches. This CDR3 has 13 residues.

This sequence joins TRBV14 and TRBJ2-3, with D possibly TRBD2 on 6 matching bases. The CDR3 runs to 15 residues. V lost 2 bases to trimming and J lost 10 bases, with 19 bases between them. The V gene's germline CDR1 is SGHDN and CDR2 FVKESK. This CDR3 is CASSQLGGPGLSQYF. For the CDR3, the DNA is TGTGCCAGCAGCCAATTGGGGGGACCGGGACTTTCGCAGTATTTT. Full variable domain (remainder filled in from reference TRBV14 and TRBJ2-3): EAGVTQFPSHSVIEKGQTVTLRCDPISGHDNLYWYRRVMGKEIKFLLHFVKESKQDESGMPNNRFLAERTGGTYSTLKVQPAELEDSGVYFCASSQLGGPGLSQYFGPGTRLTVL.

The CDR3 DNA sequence: TGTGCCAGCAGTTACCCGATCGGGGGGCAGAATACGCAGTATTTT. This encodes CASSYPIGGQNTQYF. The gene calls are TRBV6-5 and TRBJ2-3, with D perhaps matching TRBD2 (7 bases). Germline assignment: CDR1 MNHEY and CDR2 SVGAGI. The V end was cut by 2 bases, the J end by 7 bases, with 16 bases between. This CDR3 comprises 15 residues.

The rearrangement uses TRBV5-1 and TRBJ2-3, with 14 bases aligning to TRBD2. CDR3 length equals 17 residues. Germline CDR1 is SGHRS and CDR2 is YFSETQ. Unmatched junction bases numbered 9, after V lost 4 bases and J lost 5 bases. The CDR3 DNA reads as TGCGCCAGCAGCACCCTGACTAGCGGGAGGGCCGAAGATACGCAGTATTTT. Translation gives CASSTLTSGRAEDTQYF.

The rearrangement links TRBV10-2 to TRBJ2-1; D possibly corresponds to TRBD1 (5 bases). Germline CDR1 reads WSHSY; CDR2 reads SAAADI. Trimming removed 5 bases from V and 1 base from J, with 18 bases in between. The CDR3 spans 17 residues. Here the CDR3 DNA reads TGCGCCAGCAGTAAAGCTTATTGGCAGGGTTCCTACAATGAGCAGTTCTTC. This codes for CASSKAYWQGSYNEQFF.

This clone is a singleton in its sample. V and J are TRBV28 and TRBJ2-3; no reliable D call. Germline CDR1 and CDR2: MDHEN and SYDVKM. This CDR3 spans 15 amino acids. V was pared by 5 bases and J by 2 bases, with 14 bases between. In nucleotides, the CDR3 is TGTGCCAGCAGTCCCCCCCGGTCTACCACAGATACGCAGTATTTT. Translated: CASSPPRSTTDTQYF.

This chain joins TRBV19 and TRBJ1-4; 8 bases are shared with TRBD1. This CDR3 has 16 amino acids. Germline loops: CDR1 LNHDA, CDR2 SQIVND (reference sequence). Trimming at V came to 3 bases and at J to 7 bases, leaving 10 bases not matched to a gene. In DNA, the CDR3 is TGTGCCAGTAGTATTCCAGGGGGCGCAGAAAGTGAAAAACTGTTTTTT. Protein product: CASSIPGGAESEKLFF. Drawing the rest from reference TRBV19 and TRBJ1-4, the complete variable domain is DGGITQSPKYLFRKEGQNVTLSCEQNLNHDAMYWYRQDPGQGLRLIYYSQIVNDFQKGDIAEGYSVSREKKESFPLTVTSAQKNPTAFYLCASSIPGGAESEKLFFGSGTQLSVL.

This clone has a handful of counts. The genes are TRBV5-4 and TRBJ2-7; tentative D call: TRBD1 (5 bases). Germline V gives CDR1 SGHNT, CDR2 YYREEE (reference sequence). CDR3 size: 12 residues. The V end was cut by 2 bases, the J end by 4 bases, with 7 bases between. For the CDR3, the DNA is TGTGCCAGCAGCTTTTCAGGGTACGAGCAGTACTTC. This translates into CASSFSGYEQYF.